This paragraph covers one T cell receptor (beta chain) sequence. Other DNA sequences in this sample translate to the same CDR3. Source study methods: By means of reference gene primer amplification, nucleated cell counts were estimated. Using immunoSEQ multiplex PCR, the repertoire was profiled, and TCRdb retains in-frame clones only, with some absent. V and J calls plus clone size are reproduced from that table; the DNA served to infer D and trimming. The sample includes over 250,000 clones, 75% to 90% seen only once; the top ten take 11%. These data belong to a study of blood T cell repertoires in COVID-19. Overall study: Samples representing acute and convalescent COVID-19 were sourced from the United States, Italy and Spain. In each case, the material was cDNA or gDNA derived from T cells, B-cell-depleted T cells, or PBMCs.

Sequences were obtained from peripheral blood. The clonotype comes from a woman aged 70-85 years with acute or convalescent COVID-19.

The CDR3 reads CASSYSLPNQPQHF. CDR3 sequence (DNA): TGTGCCAGCAGTTACAGCCTGCCGAATCAGCCCCAGCATTTT. The rearrangement uses TRBV6-2 or TRBV6-3 and TRBJ1-5, with D uncertain. The germline gives CDR1 MNHEY, CDR2 SVGEGT. V was pared by 2 bases and J by 4 bases, with 9 bases between. The CDR3 contains 14 residues.